The 21 T cell receptor beta chains given below trace back to one sample, sequenced in a study of T cells in women clearing cervical HPV infection. Assay used: immunoSEQ multiplex PCR; TCRdb lists only in-frame clones, some missing. The record lists 30,000 to 35,000 clones, of which the ten most abundant hold 4% to 5%. Input material: blood buffy coat. These receptors came from a woman between 18 and 75 years old with a cervical HPV16 infection that either progressed to CIN3+ or cleared (not recorded which).

On this clone itself: The read stops 3 residues short of the end of the CDR3; the missing end is completed from the germline J gene. The J gene is TRBJ1-6, the V gene TRBV5-1; no clear D. The CDR3 covers 16 residues. Germline CDR1 reads SGHRS; CDR2 reads YFSETQ. Trimming took off 0 bases at V and 9 bases at J, with 16 bases between the two ends. CDR3 region: CASSLVLPNYGSPLHF. The sequenced part of the CDR3 DNA is TGCGCCAGCAGCTTGGTCCTTCCCAACTACGGTTCACCC.

Notes on this clone: The read halts 3 residues ahead of the CDR3 end, with the missing end drawn from the germline J gene. This chain links TRBV30 with TRBJ2-1; the match to TRBD1 covers 10 bases. Germline V gives CDR1 GTSNPN, CDR2 SVGIG (reference sequence). The CDR3 is made up of 13 amino acids. The trim removed 3 bases at V and 7 bases at J, leaving 3 bases unmatched. CDR3 DNA (partial): TGTGCCTGGAGGACAGGGGGCCTTAATGAG. It codes for CAWRTGGLNE. The whole CDR3 region reads CAWRTGGLNEQFF. Combining the CDR3 with reference TRBV30 and TRBJ2-1 gives the whole variable domain SQTIHQWPATLVQPVGSPLSLECTVEGTSNPNLYWYRQAAGRGLQLLFYSVGIGQISSEVPQNLSASRPQDRQFILSSKKLLLSDSGFYLCAWRTGGLNEQFFGPGTRLTVL.

On this clone itself: The DNA ends 3 residues before the CDR3 does, and the rest of the CDR3 is filled in from the germline J gene. This rearrangement joins TRBV29-1 to TRBJ1-1, with 9 bases matching TRBD1. The germline gives CDR1 SQVTM, CDR2 ANQGSEA. With 5 bases clipped from V and 6 bases from J, the junction kept 10 bases outside the gene matches. This CDR3 spans 14 amino acids. CDR3 region: CSVYDRGSVAEAFF. Partial CDR3 DNA: TGCAGCGTTTACGACAGGGGGAGCGTCGCTGAA.

The sequenced CDR3 bases are TGTGCCAGCAGTTTCTCGGAACAGGGGGCCGTCAATGAG. Translated, it gives CASSFSEQGAVNE. The complete CDR3 sequence is CASSFSEQGAVNEQFF. The chain uses TRBV28 and TRBJ2-1, with 9 bases fitting TRBD1. The CDR3 extends 3 residues past the end of the read, so its final part is completed from the germline J gene. V lost 3 bases, J lost 6 bases, and 9 bases stayed unmatched. The CDR3 runs 16 residues. The germline CDR1 and CDR2 sequences are MDHEN and SYDVKM.

For this clone: The read finishes 3 residues shy of the CDR3 end, and the germline J gene is used to complete it. The V gene is TRBV29-1, the J gene TRBJ2-1, with no clear D. The CDR3 consists of 13 residues. From germline, CDR1 is SQVTM and CDR2 ANQGSEA. Trimming removed 8 bases at V and 0 bases at J, with 11 bases between. Partial CDR3 DNA: TGCAGCATATCACCTAACTCCTACAATGAG. Translation gives CSISPNSYNE. From start to end, the CDR3 is CSISPNSYNEQFF.

The covered CDR3 bases are TGTGCCAGCAGCGCGGACTGGATAGAGACC. The encoded protein is CASSADWIET. The whole CDR3 protein is CASSADWIETQYF. The chain links TRBV5-6 to TRBJ2-5; possibly TRBD2 for D (5 bases). From the germline J gene comes the end of the CDR3, since the read stops 3 residues before it. V lost 4 bases to trimming and J lost 4 bases, with 11 bases between them. Germline CDR1 reads SGHDT; CDR2 reads YYEEEE. The CDR3 spans 13 residues.

A remark on this clone: The read ends 3 residues early relative to the CDR3; the germline J gene fills the gap. This chain links TRBV7-8 with TRBJ2-5; D uncertain. The CDR3 totals 12 residues. With 6 bases removed from V and 0 bases from J, the gap between germline ends came to 5 bases. Germline V gene sequence: CDR1 SGHVS, CDR2 FQNEAQ. Incomplete CDR3 DNA: TGTGCCAGCAGACTGTACCAAGAGACC. It specifies CASRLYQET. The complete CDR3 reads CASRLYQETQYF. The full variable domain, in which reference TRBV7-8 and TRBJ2-5 provide the parts outside the CDR3, is GAGVSQSPRYKVAKRGQDVALRCDPISGHVSLFWYQQALGQGPEFLTYFQNEAQLDKSGLPSDRFFAERPEGSVSTLKIQRTQQEDSAVYLCASRLYQETQYFGPGTRLLVL.

The sequenced CDR3 bases are TGTGCCAGCAGTTATGACTGGCTAGCGGAAAACATT. It yields the protein CASSYDWLAENI. The CDR3 in full is CASSYDWLAENIQYF. The chain carries TRBV6-2 or TRBV6-3 and TRBJ2-4; 7 bases match TRBD2. The observed sequence ends 3 residues before the CDR3 terminus, with the missing tail filled in from the germline J gene. CDR3 length: 15 residues. CDR1 and CDR2 (germline): MNHEY, SVGEGT. Germline trimming cut 3 bases from V and 5 bases from J; bases unmatched to any gene: 7.

Notes on this clone: Sequencing ends 3 residues short of the CDR3 end; the germline J gene provides the rest. The chain combines TRBV6-2 or TRBV6-3 with TRBJ1-5; TRBD1 matches at 11 bases. The CDR3 extends over 16 amino acids. With V trimmed by 5 bases and J by 7 bases, 10 bases remained unmatched. Germline V gene data show CDR1 as MNHEY and CDR2 as SVGEGT. The CDR3 DNA, read in part, is TGTGCCAGCAGTGGGACAGGGGGAACGGGCGGGCAGCCC. Protein: CASSGTGGTGGQP. The full CDR3 protein reads CASSGTGGTGGQPQHF.

About this clone: Read sequence stops 3 residues before the CDR3 end, and the germline J gene provides the missing end. This chain uses TRBV11-1 with TRBJ2-7; TRBD2 might be the D (6 bases). V dropped 5 bases and J dropped 3 bases, with 14 bases sitting between them. This CDR3 contains 14 residues. Looked up from germline, CDR1 is SGHAT and CDR2 is FQDESV (reference sequence). The CDR3 bases that were read are TGTGCCAGCAGCGTGGGGGGAGGAGGCTACGAG. This translates into CASSVGGGGYE. The complete CDR3 reads CASSVGGGGYEQYF.

To note about this clone: The CDR3 goes on 3 residues after the read ends, and that part is filled in from the germline J gene. The chain has TRBV18 and TRBJ1-1; unclear D gene. V shed 5 bases and J shed 0 bases, with 10 bases lying between them. Looked up from germline, CDR1 is KGHSH and CDR2 is LQKENI. The CDR3 has 14 amino acids. CDR3 sequence: CASSMTVVNTEAFF. Incomplete CDR3 DNA: TGTGCCAGCTCAATGACTGTCGTGAACACTGAA.

As for this clone: The missing CDR3 end, 3 residues past where the read stops, is filled in from the germline J gene. The J gene is TRBJ2-3, the V gene TRBV6-2 or TRBV6-3, with D perhaps matching TRBD2 (5 bases). The CDR3 sequence is 17 residues long. Germline CDR1 and CDR2: MNHEY and SVGEGT. V was cut by 0 bases and J by 3 bases, with 16 bases left in between. CDR3 DNA (partial): TGTGCCAGCAGTTACTCGACGATCATGGACTCTACAGATACG. Residues: CASSYSTIMDSTDT. The whole CDR3 protein reads CASSYSTIMDSTDTQYF.

For this clone: The read finishes 3 residues shy of the CDR3 end, and the germline J gene is used to complete it. V is TRBV7-3 and J is TRBJ2-2; tentatively, D is TRBD1 (6 bases). The CDR3 has 14 residues. Germline V CDR1 and CDR2: SGHTA, FQGTGA. Incomplete CDR3 DNA: TGTGCCAGCAGCCTACAGGGCAATAATTCACCG. It translates to CASSLQGNNSP. In full, the CDR3 reads CASSLQGNNSPLFF.

The CDR3 bases that were read are TGCGCCAGCAGCTTGGGGAGACAGGAGTCACAAGAGACC. Translated: CASSLGRQESQET. The full CDR3 sequence reads CASSLGRQESQETQYF. The gene calls are TRBV5-1 and TRBJ2-5; D is possibly TRBD1 (6 bases). The read gets to within 3 residues of the CDR3 end, and the germline J gene fills in the rest. Between the trimmed V and J ends, which lost 0 bases and 2 bases, there was a span of 14 bases. The length of the CDR3 is 16 residues. Germline V CDR1 and CDR2: SGHRS, YFSETQ.

Comment on this clone: The read falls 3 residues short of the CDR3 end, and the missing part is taken from the germline J gene. The chain is built from TRBV30 and TRBJ1-1, with D perhaps matching TRBD1 (5 bases). The V gene's germline CDR1 is GTSNPN and CDR2 SVGIG (reference sequence). The CDR3 has 14 residues. The ends were cut back, 4 bases at V and 2 bases at J, with 14 bases in the middle. The sequenced CDR3 bases are TGTGCCTGGACCAAGACAGTTAGAAACACTGAA. As protein: CAWTKTVRNTE. The full-length CDR3 reads as CAWTKTVRNTEAFF.

As to this clone: The CDR3 extends 3 residues past the end of the read, so its final part is completed from the germline J gene. This chain joins TRBV7-2 and TRBJ2-7; D possibly corresponds to TRBD1 (6 bases). The CDR3 length is 14 residues. The germline V and J ends were trimmed by 5 bases and 0 bases, with 11 bases remaining between them. Germline loops: CDR1 SGHTA, CDR2 FQGNSA. CDR3 loop: CASSRDRSSYEQYF. CDR3 bases read: TGTGCCAGCAGCCGTGACAGGAGCTCCTACGAG.

A word on this clone: The CDR3 goes on 3 residues after the read ends, and that part is filled in from the germline J gene. The chain recombines TRBV20-1 with TRBJ2-1, with 10 bases that match TRBD2. Unmatched junction bases numbered 13, after V lost 6 bases and J lost 8 bases. This CDR3 contains 15 residues. CDR1 is DFQATT, CDR2 SNEGSKA, per germline (reference sequence). CDR3 loop: CSAPERSAGGYEQFF. The covered CDR3 bases are TGCAGTGCCCCCGAGCGGTCAGCGGGAGGGTATGAG.

As for this clone: The read is 3 residues too short to cover the CDR3 end, so that end is filled in from the germline J gene. This chain uses TRBV7-3 with TRBJ2-3; 13 bases are a match to TRBD2. Germline V gene lookup returns CDR1 SGHTA and CDR2 FQGTGA. This CDR3 spans 16 amino acids. Unmatched junction bases numbered 4, after V lost 3 bases and J lost 4 bases. This chain's CDR3 is CASSFGLAGVADTQYF. The DNA read from the CDR3 is TGTGCCAGCAGCTTCGGACTAGCGGGGGTGGCAGATACG.

A note on this clone: The read ends 3 residues before the CDR3 terminus; that terminus is restored from the germline J gene. The gene calls are TRBV28 and TRBJ2-3; a weak D match, TRBD1 (6 bases). The CDR3 length is 15 residues. The V gene's germline CDR1 is MDHEN and CDR2 SYDVKM. Trimming took 7 bases from V and 6 from J, leaving 20 bases between them. CDR3 bases read: TGTGCCAGCACCCTAGACAGGCGCCTCCCTGATACG. It codes for CASTLDRRLPDT. The entire CDR3 is CASTLDRRLPDTQYF.

Note on this clone: The CDR3 is cut off 3 residues early in the read; its end comes from the germline J gene. The rearrangement links TRBV19 to TRBJ2-7; 7 nucleotides agree with TRBD1. The CDR3 covers 13 residues. Trimming at V came to 3 bases and at J to 2 bases, leaving 1 base not matched to a gene. Germline lookup yields CDR1 LNHDA and CDR2 SQIVND (reference sequence). The CDR3 loop reads CASSMGQTYEQYF. The part of the CDR3 DNA that was read is TGTGCCAGTAGTATGGGACAGACCTACGAG.

Of note for this clone: The read falls 3 residues short of the CDR3 end, and the missing part is taken from the germline J gene. V is TRBV30 and J is TRBJ1-1, with D tentatively TRBD1 (6 bases). V shed 0 bases and J shed 1 base, with 9 bases lying between them. From germline, CDR1 is GTSNPN and CDR2 SVGIG (reference sequence). CDR3 length equals 14 residues. The sequenced CDR3 bases are TGTGCCTGGAGTGTACAGGGACAGAACACTGAA. Amino acids: CAWSVQGQNTE. The CDR3 reads in full as CAWSVQGQNTEAFF.